This T cell receptor beta chain was recorded in a study of blood T cell repertoires in COVID-19. Study overall: Specimens from acute and convalescent COVID-19 originated in the United States, Italy and Spain.

Original data processing: Reference gene primers were amplified, and this amplification served to estimate nucleated cell counts. Data came from immunoSEQ multiplex PCR; TCRdb stores just in-frame clones and leaves some out. V and J calls and clone size are given by that table; D and trimming were obtained from the DNA. The data hold under 150,000 clones, with around three quarters observed a single time. The germline gives CDR1 SGHAT, CDR2 FQNNGV. V was pared by 0 bases and J by 6 bases, with 3 bases of the junction left unmatched. This CDR3 is built from 15 residues. This clonotype was obtained from a woman in her seventies with acute or convalescent COVID-19. The specimen was peripheral blood. The chain links TRBV11-2 to TRBJ2-2, with TRBD2 matching 8 bases. This CDR3 is CASSLDMTSAGELFF. The CDR3 DNA sequence: TGTGCCAGCAGCTTAGATATGACTAGCGCCGGGGAGCTGTTTTTT.